The 4 T cell receptor beta chains in this list originate from one sample, sequenced in a study of T-cell memory formation after mild COVID-19. TCRdb reanalysed the 5' RACE reads using MiXCR and keeps one entry per CDR3 protein. The data show around 300,000 distinct CDR3 sequences, 7% to 10% seen once. The sample was PBMCs or a T cell subset sorted from them (not recorded which). The receptor source for this set is a man between 18 and 29 years old who had mild COVID-19 (a few samples of this study predate the infection). Cell type and time point are not known.

This chain links TRBV3-1 with TRBJ2-1, with D perhaps TRBD2 (6 bases). With 0 bases removed from V and 0 bases from J, the gap between germline ends came to 15 bases. The CDR3 is 18 residues long. In germline, CDR1 is LGHDT, CDR2 YNNKEL (reference sequence). CDR3 region: CASSQDWSGDFSYNEQFF. The CDR3 DNA follows: TGTGCCAGCAGCCAAGACTGGTCGGGGGATTTCTCCTACAATGAGCAGTTCTTC.

In its sample, this clonotype was seen a few times. The chain has TRBV7-3 and TRBJ2-3; D is possibly TRBD2 (6 bases). Germline CDR1 is SGHTA and CDR2 is FQGTGA. V was shortened by 3 bases and J by 0 bases, with 10 bases between the two germline ends. The CDR3 totals 15 residues. The CDR3 DNA follows: TGTGCCAGCAGCTTGGGACTGTATAGCACAGATACGCAGTATTTT. This gives the protein CASSLGLYSTDTQYF.

This clonotype was counted many times. The V call is TRBV7-6, the J call TRBJ2-2; no clear D gene. The CDR3 is 15 amino acids. CDR1 is SGHVS, CDR2 FNYEAQ, per germline. Trimming pared 5 bases from V and 1 base from J, leaving 11 bases between. The CDR3 sequence is CASSDAPVNTGELFF. The CDR3 DNA reads as TGTGCCAGCAGCGACGCACCGGTGAACACCGGGGAGCTGTTTTTT. Filled out from reference TRBV7-6 and TRBJ2-2, the complete variable domain reads GAGVSQSPRYKVTKRGQDVALRCDPISGHVSLYWYRQALGQGPEFLTYFNYEAQQDKSGLPNDRFSAERPEGSISTLTIQRTEQRDSAMYRCASSDAPVNTGELFFGEGSRLTVL.

This clonotype was found a few times. The CDR3 protein is CSAPDRDRGPGTQYF. DNA for the CDR3: TGCAGTGCTCCCGACCGGGACAGGGGCCCAGGCACCCAGTACTTC. The rearrangement joins TRBV20-1 to TRBJ2-5, with 10 nucleotides matching TRBD1. With V trimmed by 5 bases and J by 8 bases, 14 bases remained unmatched. CDR3 size: 15 residues. Germline V gene sequence: CDR1 DFQATT, CDR2 SNEGSKA (reference sequence).